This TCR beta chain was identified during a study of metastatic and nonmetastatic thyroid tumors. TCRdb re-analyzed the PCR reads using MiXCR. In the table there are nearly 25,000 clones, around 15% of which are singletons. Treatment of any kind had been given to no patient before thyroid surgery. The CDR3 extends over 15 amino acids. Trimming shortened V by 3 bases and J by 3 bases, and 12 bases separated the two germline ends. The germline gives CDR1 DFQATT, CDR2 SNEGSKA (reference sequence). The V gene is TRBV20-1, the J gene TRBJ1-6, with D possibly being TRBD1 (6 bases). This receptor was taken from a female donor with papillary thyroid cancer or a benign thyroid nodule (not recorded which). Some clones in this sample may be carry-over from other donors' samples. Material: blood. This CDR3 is CSAREDSLYNSPLHF. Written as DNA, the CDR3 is TGCAGTGCTAGGGAGGACAGCCTCTATAATTCACCCCTCCACTTT.